The 19 T cell receptor beta chains reported below all come from one sample, sequenced in a study of T cells in Graves' hyperthyroidism and ophthalmopathy. TCR beta CDR3 sequences were amplified from RNA transcripts. HTBI primers were the set used in a first-round RT-PCR of the TCR CDR3. TCRdb recomputed calls from the multiplex PCR reads with MiXCR, one row per CDR3 protein. In the table there are some 740,000 distinct CDR3 sequences, around 15% of which are singletons. The material sequenced was blood. These receptors were obtained from a woman under 30 with Graves' hyperthyroidism.

This clonotype was detected many times. This CDR3 reads CASSLSGVEQFF. As DNA, the CDR3 is TGTGCCAGCAGCCTGTCAGGAGTAGAGCAGTTCTTC. The J gene is TRBJ2-1, the V gene TRBV7-2; D is undetermined. Per the germline V gene, CDR1 is SGHTA and CDR2 is FQGNSA. Trimming pared 5 bases from V and 10 bases from J, leaving 12 bases between. CDR3 length: 12 amino acids.

This clonotype was found many times. V and J are TRBV5-5 and TRBJ2-3; TRBD2 matches at 13 bases. Germline assignment: CDR1 SGHKS and CDR2 YYEKEE (reference sequence). Germline trimming cut 5 bases from V and 5 bases from J; bases unmatched to any gene: 5. The CDR3 runs 15 residues. In nucleotides, the CDR3 is TGTGCCAGCAGACGGACTAGCGGGAGTCAAGATACGCAGTATTTT. Amino acids: CASRRTSGSQDTQYF.

This clonotype was found many times. The rearrangement links TRBV11-2 to TRBJ2-1; 7 nucleotides line up with TRBD2. V was clipped by 3 bases and J by 2 bases; unmatched bases: 13. The CDR3 length is 18 residues. The germline V gene has CDR1 SGHAT and CDR2 FQNNGV. The DNA for the CDR3 is TGTGCCAGCAGCTTCCGACTAGCCTATCTTAAACCCTACAATGAGCAGTTCTTC. Translation gives CASSFRLAYLKPYNEQFF.

In the case of this clonotype: A read error may explain this, as a much larger clone is one base away. The chain employs TRBV28 and TRBJ1-6, with D uncertain. The CDR3 sequence is 12 residues long. V lost 5 bases and J lost 14, with 13 bases in between. The germline V gene has CDR1 MDHEN and CDR2 SYDVKM. The CDR3 DNA reads TGTGCCAGCAGTCCCCTTTTTCGTACCCTCCACTTT. This sequence encodes CASSPLFRTLHF.

This clonotype occurred many times. Relative to the germline gene, one junction end is altered; a read error may explain this. The J gene is TRBJ2-2, the V gene TRBV7-3; 8 bases line up with TRBD2. The CDR3 sequence is 15 residues long. The germline CDR1 and CDR2 sequences are SGHTA and FQGTGA. CDR3 nucleotide sequence: TGTGCCAGCAGCCTAACTAGCGGCCCCGGCGGGGAGCTGTTTTTT. It encodes CASSLTSGPGGELFF.

V gene TRBV7-9 combines with J gene TRBJ1-1, with a tentative D call TRBD1 (6 bases). The V end lost 5 bases, the J end lost 1 base, and 17 bases lay between the germline ends. CDR3 length: 16 residues. Germline lookup yields CDR1 SEHNR and CDR2 FQNEAQ (reference sequence). CDR3 residues: CASSARPGHKNTEAFF. Written as DNA, the CDR3 is TGTGCCAGCAGCGCAAGACCGGGACACAAGAACACTGAAGCTTTCTTT.

The chain recombines TRBV7-9 with TRBJ2-3, with a possible D match to TRBD2 (6 bases). There are 16 residues in the CDR3. Germline CDR1 is SEHNR and CDR2 is FQNEAQ (reference sequence). V was cut by 4 bases and J by 4 bases, with 18 bases left in between. In DNA form, the CDR3 reads TGTGCCAGCAGCTATTATGGGGCGGGAAATCCAGATACGCAGTATTTT. It translates to CASSYYGAGNPDTQYF.

The rearrangement uses TRBV14 and TRBJ2-6; 8 nucleotides match TRBD2. This CDR3 has 22 residues. Germline loops: CDR1 SGHDN, CDR2 FVKESK. V dropped 4 bases and J dropped 1; count of bases not matched to a gene: 21. CDR3: CASSLGTGGRIVSRSGANVLTF. CDR3 nucleotide sequence: TGTGCCAGCAGCCTCGGGACGGGGGGGCGTATAGTAAGTAGGTCTGGGGCCAACGTCCTGACTTTC.

As to this clonotype: A much larger clone lies one base from this, so it may be a read error. V gene TRBV28 combines with J gene TRBJ1-5; a weak D match, TRBD1 (5 bases). The CDR3 is made up of 15 amino acids. The germline V gene encodes CDR1 MDHEN and CDR2 SYDVKM. V shed 11 bases and J shed 6 bases, with 23 bases lying between them. The CDR3 here is CAGTSLGGVAQPQHF. The CDR3 bases are TGTGCCGGCACCTCCCTGGGGGGGGTGGCTCAGCCCCAGCATTTT.

About this clonotype itself: A much larger clone lies one base from this, so it may be a read error. The J gene is TRBJ2-1, the V gene TRBV6-1, with 10 bases fitting TRBD1. The J call is in doubt because the DNA end fits TRBJ2-7 better. Germline CDR1 MNHNS, CDR2 SASEGT. The CDR3 is 14 residues long. CDR3 loop: CASRRQGAYNEQYF. In DNA form, the CDR3 reads TGTGCCAGCAGACGACAGGGGGCCTACAATGAGCAGTACTTC.

This clonotype appeared a few times. This sequence joins TRBV7-2 and TRBJ2-5; 15 nucleotides agree with TRBD2. Germline V lookup: CDR1 SGHTA, CDR2 FQGNSA. The ends lost 5 bases at V and 2 bases at J; junction bases unmatched: 21. The CDR3 is made up of 22 amino acids. The CDR3 DNA reads as TGTGCCAGCAGCAAGCACGCGACCGGGACTAGCGGGAGGAGTTTGCTACAAGAGACCCAGTACTTC. The encoded protein is CASSKHATGTSGRSLLQETQYF.

Ten or more counts support this clonotype. The chain uses TRBV20-1 and TRBJ2-1; 7 positions match TRBD1. Looked up from germline, CDR1 is DFQATT and CDR2 is SNEGSKA (reference sequence). The CDR3 is made up of 11 amino acids. After removal of 7 bases from V and 7 bases from J, the junction contained 4 bases not matched to a gene. Written as DNA, the CDR3 is TGCAGTGGCCGCAGGGGGAATGAGCAGTTCTTC. Protein product: CSGRRGNEQFF.

This clonotype was counted ten times or more. The J gene is TRBJ1-2, the V gene TRBV20-1, with TRBD1 identical over 7 bases. The CDR3 is 11 amino acids. In germline, CDR1 is DFQATT, CDR2 SNEGSKA (reference sequence). The V segment lost 4 bases and the J segment 8 bases; nucleotides outside the gene matches: 4. In nucleotides, the CDR3 is TGCAGTGCTAATTACAGGGGAGGCTACACCTTC. It translates to CSANYRGGYTF.

This clonotype has at least ten counts. This chain uses TRBV11-2 with TRBJ2-7; TRBD1 agrees at 11 bases. The length of the CDR3 is 14 residues. Germline V gene lookup returns CDR1 SGHAT and CDR2 FQNNGV. Trimming removed 6 bases from V and 6 bases from J; junction bases left unmatched: 7. The CDR3 bases are TGTGCCAGCAGTCCGAGCGGGACAGGGGGCGAGCAGTACTTC. Amino acids: CASSPSGTGGEQYF.

This clonotype has at least ten counts. This sequence joins TRBV7-9 and TRBJ2-1; 9 bases map to TRBD2. Germline V gene sequence: CDR1 SEHNR, CDR2 FQNEAQ (reference sequence). CDR3 length: 15 residues. The J segment lost 8 bases and the V segment lost 5 bases, leaving 10 bases of the junction unmatched. CDR3 DNA sequence: TGTGCCAGCAGCCACCTTAGCGGGAGACACCATGAGCAGTTCTTC. Translated: CASSHLSGRHHEQFF.

This sequence joins TRBV24-1 and TRBJ1-3, with D possibly matching TRBD1 (5 bases). Germline-derived CDR1 and CDR2 are KGHDR and SFDVKD. The CDR3 extends over 15 amino acids. The ends were cut back, 4 bases at V and 0 bases at J, with 9 bases in the middle. CDR3 sequence (DNA): TGTGCCACCAGTGACGGGACGGACTCTGGAAACACCATATATTTT. Protein product: CATSDGTDSGNTIYF.

The rearrangement uses TRBV6-1 and TRBJ1-1, with TRBD1 as a possible D gene (5 bases). Trimming removed 5 bases from V and 4 bases from J, with 20 bases in between. Germline values: CDR1 MNHNS, CDR2 SASEGT. The CDR3 has 16 residues. Here the CDR3 DNA reads TGTGCCAGCAGTAACGGACACCTCCCCGGGGGCACTGAAGCTTTCTTT. It encodes CASSNGHLPGGTEAFF.

This clonotype was seen a handful of times. This sequence joins TRBV4-1 and TRBJ2-5; no firm D call. Germline V gene data show CDR1 as MGHRA and CDR2 as YSYEKL. Trimming pared 1 base from V and 5 bases from J, leaving 8 bases between. The CDR3 length is 13 residues. The CDR3 region is CASSQAQTETQYF. The CDR3 nucleotides read TGCGCCAGCAGCCAAGCACAAACGGAGACCCAGTACTTC.

In this sample, this clonotype turned up a few times. The rearrangement joins TRBV7-9 to TRBJ2-1, with D possibly TRBD2 on 5 matching bases. V lost 5 bases to trimming and J lost 5 bases, with 16 bases between them. From germline, CDR1 is SEHNR and CDR2 FQNEAQ (reference sequence). The CDR3 has 15 residues. CDR3 sequence: CASSARYGDHNEQFF. The DNA of the CDR3 is TGTGCCAGCAGCGCCAGGTACGGGGATCACAATGAGCAGTTCTTC.